A single TCR beta chain is shown here with its context. At one end, the junction sequence differs from germline, possibly due to a read error. Assay: immunoSEQ multiplex PCR; the TCRdb copy retains only in-frame clones and omits some. The data contain around 50,000 clones, roughly 88% of them seen just once; the ten biggest clones take up approximately 2%. The sample comes from a study of PD-L1 blockade in urothelial cancer. Across the whole study: About nine tenths of the roughly 30 patients comprised males who had bladder-origin urothelial cancer. Prior exposure to chemotherapy in patients amounted to 0 to 3 regimens received. Researchers found blood samples held a median of roughly 140,000 T cells.

CDR3 length equals 13 residues. Germline CDR1 is SGHRS and CDR2 is YFSETQ. The time point was: peripheral blood 6 weeks after treatment start. Sampling of each patient yielded between 1 and 8 specimens, collected pretreatment and on-treatment. The J gene is TRBJ2-3, the V gene TRBV5-1; D may be TRBD2 (6 bases). This sample comprised PBMCs, obtained around atezolizumab (anti-PD-L1) treatment. The receptor's source is a man aged 50 to 60 with urothelial cancer. The DNA of the CDR3 is TGCGCCAGCAGCCCCGTCGGAGGGCAGGTCAAAATTTTT. Its protein product is CASSPVGGQVKIF.